This is a list of T cell receptor beta chains from one sample in a study of technical replicates of blood from a few donors. The assay was immunoSEQ multiplex PCR, and TCRdb's table has in-frame clones only and misses some. The table lists 75,000 to 90,000 clones, 85% to 95% of them singletons. The sequencing sample was made of T cells isolated from PBMCs. The receptors derive from a human donor in good health. Each CDR3 is given with its conserved first and last residue. A D gene is named only where the DNA matches it firmly. Part of the rows lack a size; the others show once, few, many or a class for expanded clones.

v_gene	d_gene	j_gene	abundance	CDR3nt	CDR3aa
TRBV5-1	NA	TRBJ1-5	NA	TGCGCCAGCAGCTTGTGGGGGGAAAGGGATCAGCCCCAGCATTTT	CASSLWGERDQPQHF
TRBV7-9	NA	TRBJ1-4	NA	TGTGCCAGCAGCGGAACTGGACTGCCAACTAATGAAAAACTGTTTTTT	CASSGTGLPTNEKLFF
TRBV27	TRBD1	TRBJ2-7	NA	TGTGCCAGCAGTTTAAGGGGACAGAGCTCCTACGAGCAGTACTTC	CASSLRGQSSYEQYF
TRBV28	NA	TRBJ2-1	NA	TGTGCCAGCAGTTTATTCTTCGATGAGCAGTTCTTC	CASSLFFDEQFF
TRBV7-9	TRBD2	TRBJ2-7	NA	TGTGCCAGCTGCAAGGGAGGGTTCTCCTACGAGCAGTACTTC	CASCKGGFSYEQYF
TRBV29-1	NA	TRBJ2-5	NA	TGCAGCGTTGCCTTCGGGGAGACCCAGTACTTC	CSVAFGETQYF
TRBV30	NA	TRBJ2-7	NA	TGTGCCTGGAGCCCAGGGGAGCCTAAGGACGAGCAGTACTTC	CAWSPGEPKDEQYF
TRBV10-3	NA	TRBJ1-1	once	TGTGCCACCAACCAAGAGGATCGGAAAGCTTTCTTT	CATNQEDRKAFF
TRBV4-3	TRBD1	TRBJ2-2	NA	TGCGCCAGCAGCCAAGGGACAGGGGGCCCCGGGGAGCTGTTTTTT	CASSQGTGGPGELFF
TRBV9	TRBD1	TRBJ2-5	NA	TGTGCCAGCAGCGGGGACAGGAGAGAGACCCAGTACTTC	CASSGDRRETQYF
TRBV6-5	NA	TRBJ2-1	NA	TGTGCCAGCAGTTTCCCCAACAATGAGCAGTTCTTC	CASSFPNNEQFF
TRBV27	TRBD1	TRBJ2-1	NA	TGTGCCAGCAGCGCTAACAGGGGACAGGGTGAGCAGTTCTTC	CASSANRGQGEQFF
TRBV5-1	NA	TRBJ2-3	NA	TGCGCCAGCAGTATCGGGGGTGACCCAGATACGCAGTATTTT	CASSIGGDPDTQYF
TRBV6-5	TRBD1	TRBJ1-3	NA	TGTGCCAGCAGTTACTCCTGGGACAGTAGAAACACCATATATTTT	CASSYSWDSRNTIYF
TRBV5-1	NA	TRBJ2-7	NA	TGCGCCAGCAGCGAGGGACTCGCCTACGAGCAGTACTTC	CASSEGLAYEQYF
TRBV7-3	NA	TRBJ2-3	NA	TGTGCCAGCAGCGTGGCAGTGACAGATACGCAGTATTTT	CASSVAVTDTQYF
TRBV27	NA	TRBJ2-2	NA	TGTGCCAGCAGTCCTATCGGGAACACCGGGGAGCTGTTTTTT	CASSPIGNTGELFF
TRBV7-9	NA	TRBJ2-3	NA	TGTGCCAGCCGCCCGATTGGCGGGATCCCCGGAGATACGCAGTATTTT	CASRPIGGIPGDTQYF
TRBV28	NA	TRBJ1-2	NA	TGTGCCAGCAGCTATGGTACCTATGGCTACACCTTC	CASSYGTYGYTF
TRBV7-8	TRBD1	TRBJ1-1	NA	TGTGCCAGCAGCTTACTCAGGGGGCTGGAGTCTGAAGCTTTCTTT	CASSLLRGLESEAFF
TRBV27	NA	TRBJ2-7	once	TGTGCCAGCAGTCCGCACGCGCGCTACGAGCAGTACTTC	CASSPHARYEQYF
TRBV19	TRBD1	TRBJ1-1	once	TGTGCCAGTAGGGGATGGGATTTACAGGGGGCTTGGACTGAAGCTTTCTTT	CASRGWDLQGAWTEAFF
TRBV9	NA	TRBJ1-1	once	TGTGCCAGCAGCGCCGAGGCTTACACTGAAGCTTTCTTT	CASSAEAYTEAFF
TRBV19	TRBD1	TRBJ2-1	NA	TGTGCCAGTAGCTCTCTCGGGACAGGTACTTTTGAGCAGTTCTTC	CASSSLGTGTFEQFF
TRBV25-1	TRBD1	TRBJ2-1	NA	TGTGCCAGCAGCATCCACAGGGGAAGCTCCTACAATGAGCAGTTCTTC	CASSIHRGSSYNEQFF
TRBV7-9	NA	TRBJ2-5	NA	TGTGCCAGCAGCGCCTCAGGGGCAGAGACCCAGTACTTC	CASSASGAETQYF
TRBV10-3	NA	TRBJ1-2	NA	TGTGCCATCCTTCCCGACAGAATGATAGGCTACACCTTC	CAILPDRMIGYTF
TRBV4-3	NA	TRBJ1-3	few	TGCGCCAGCAGCTCCCGGGTTGGTTCTGGAAACACCATATATTTT	CASSSRVGSGNTIYF
TRBV9	NA	TRBJ2-4	NA	TGTGCCAGCAGCGTAGGTCTAGCCAAAAACATTCAGTACTTC	CASSVGLAKNIQYF
TRBV5-1	NA	TRBJ2-1	NA	TGCGCCAGCAGCCGGACTACTCCATATCCCTTCTCCAGCTCCTACAATGAGCAGTTCTTC	CASSRTTPYPFSSSYNEQFF
TRBV9	TRBD2	TRBJ2-2	NA	TGTGCCAGCAGCGTAGGACTAGCGGAGACCGGGGAGCTGTTTTTT	CASSVGLAETGELFF
TRBV29-1	TRBD1	TRBJ1-2	NA	TGCAGCGTTGGCACAGGGGGCGCAGGCTACACCTTC	CSVGTGGAGYTF
TRBV29-1	TRBD2	TRBJ2-3	NA	TGCAGCGTTGCTAGCGGGACAGATACGCAGTATTTT	CSVASGTDTQYF
TRBV19	TRBD2	TRBJ2-3	NA	TGTGCCAGTAGTATAGATCGTGGGGGACTAGCGGGCGGGGATACGCAGTATTTT	CASSIDRGGLAGGDTQYF
TRBV19	TRBD1	TRBJ1-5	NA	TGTGCCGCTAGTAGGGACAGGGACCCACATCAGCCCCAGCATTTT	CAASRDRDPHQPQHF
TRBV5-1	TRBD1	TRBJ1-1	NA	TGCGCCAGCAGCTTGGCCGGGACAGGGGAGCGAGCTTTCTTT	CASSLAGTGERAFF
TRBV9	NA	TRBJ1-2	NA	TGTGCCAGCAGCTTTAGTTTTTATGGCTACACCTTC	CASSFSFYGYTF
TRBV21-1	NA	TRBJ2-7	NA	TGTGCCAGCAGCAAAGAAGTATGGCGGGAATACGAGCAGTACTTC	CASSKEVWREYEQYF
TRBV7-9	TRBD1	TRBJ1-1	few	TGTGCCAGCAGCACAGGGGGCACTGAAGCTTTCTTT	CASSTGGTEAFF
TRBV10-2	TRBD2	TRBJ2-3	NA	TGCGCCAGCATGGTAGCGGGAGGGTCGGATACGCAGTATTTT	CASMVAGGSDTQYF
TRBV6-5	NA	TRBJ1-3	NA	TGTGCCAGCAAGGGGGACGGAAACACCATATATTTT	CASKGDGNTIYF
TRBV11-3	TRBD2	TRBJ2-7	NA	TGTGCCAGCAGTCCGGGGGGGCTCCTCGAGCAGTACTTC	CASSPGGLLEQYF